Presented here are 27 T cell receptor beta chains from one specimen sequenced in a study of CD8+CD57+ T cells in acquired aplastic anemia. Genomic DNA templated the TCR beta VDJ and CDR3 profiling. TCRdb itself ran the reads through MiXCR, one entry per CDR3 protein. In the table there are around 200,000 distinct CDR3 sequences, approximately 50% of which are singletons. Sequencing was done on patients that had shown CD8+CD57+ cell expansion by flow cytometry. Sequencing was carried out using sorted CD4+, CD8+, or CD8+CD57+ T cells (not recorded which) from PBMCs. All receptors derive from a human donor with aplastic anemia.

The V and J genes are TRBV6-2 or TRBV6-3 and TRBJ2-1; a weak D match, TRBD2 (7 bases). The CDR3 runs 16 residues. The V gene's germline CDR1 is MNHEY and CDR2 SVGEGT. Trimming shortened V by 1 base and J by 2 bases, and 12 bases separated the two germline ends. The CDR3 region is CASSYYGGGPYNEQFF. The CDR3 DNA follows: TGTGCCAGCAGTTACTATGGGGGGGGGCCCTACAATGAGCAGTTCTTC.

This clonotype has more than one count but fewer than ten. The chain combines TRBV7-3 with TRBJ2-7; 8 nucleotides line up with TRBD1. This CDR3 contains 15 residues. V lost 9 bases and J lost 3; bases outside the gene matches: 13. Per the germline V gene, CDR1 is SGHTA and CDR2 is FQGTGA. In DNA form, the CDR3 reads TGTGCCAGACAATCCACGGGACAGGTCCTCTACGAGCAGTACTTC. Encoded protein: CARQSTGQVLYEQYF.

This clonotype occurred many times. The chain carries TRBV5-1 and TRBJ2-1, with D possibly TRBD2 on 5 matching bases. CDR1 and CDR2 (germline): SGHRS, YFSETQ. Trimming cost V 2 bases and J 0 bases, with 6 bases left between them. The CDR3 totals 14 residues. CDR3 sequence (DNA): TGCGCCAGCAGCTTTGGGAGCTCCTACAATGAGCAGTTCTTC. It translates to CASSFGSSYNEQFF.

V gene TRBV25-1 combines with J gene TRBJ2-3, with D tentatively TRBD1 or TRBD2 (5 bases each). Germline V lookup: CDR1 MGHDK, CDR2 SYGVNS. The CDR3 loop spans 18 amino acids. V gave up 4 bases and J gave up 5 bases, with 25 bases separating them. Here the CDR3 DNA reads TGTGCCAGCAGTGGTGCCGGGGACGGAGCGACCAGGAAAGATACGCAGTATTTT. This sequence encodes CASSGAGDGATRKDTQYF.

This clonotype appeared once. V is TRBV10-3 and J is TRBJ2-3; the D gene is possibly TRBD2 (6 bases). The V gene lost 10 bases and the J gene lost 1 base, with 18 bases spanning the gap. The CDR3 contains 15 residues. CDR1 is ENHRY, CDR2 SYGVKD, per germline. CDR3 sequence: CATLGETGGTDTQYF. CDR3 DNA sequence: TGTGCCACCCTTGGGGAGACGGGAGGCACAGATACGCAGTATTTT.

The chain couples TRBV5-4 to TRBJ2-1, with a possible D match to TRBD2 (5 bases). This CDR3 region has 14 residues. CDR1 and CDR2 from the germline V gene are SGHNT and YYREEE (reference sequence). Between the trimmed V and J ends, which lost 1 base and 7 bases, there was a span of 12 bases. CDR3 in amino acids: CASSLKGSENEQFF. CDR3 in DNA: TGTGCCAGCAGCTTGAAAGGGAGCGAAAATGAGCAGTTCTTC.

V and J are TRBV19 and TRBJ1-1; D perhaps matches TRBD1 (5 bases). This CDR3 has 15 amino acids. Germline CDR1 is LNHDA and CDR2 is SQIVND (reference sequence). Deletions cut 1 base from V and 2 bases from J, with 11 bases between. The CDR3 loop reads CASSIVPGLNTEAFF. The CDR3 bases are TGTGCCAGTAGTATAGTCCCGGGACTTAACACTGAAGCTTTCTTT.

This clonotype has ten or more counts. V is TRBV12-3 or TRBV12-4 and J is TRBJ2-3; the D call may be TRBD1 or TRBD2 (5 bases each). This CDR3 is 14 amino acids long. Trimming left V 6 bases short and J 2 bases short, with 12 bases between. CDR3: CASRLRGTTDTQYF. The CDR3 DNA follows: TGTGCCAGCAGGCTCCGAGGGACCACAGATACGCAGTATTTT.

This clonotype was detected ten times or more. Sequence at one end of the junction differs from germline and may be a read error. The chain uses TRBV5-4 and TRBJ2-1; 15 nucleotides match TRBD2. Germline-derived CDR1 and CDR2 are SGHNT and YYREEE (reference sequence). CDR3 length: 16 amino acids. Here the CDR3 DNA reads TGTGCCAGCAGTTTGGGGGGACTAGCGGGAGGAAGTGAGCAGTTCTTC. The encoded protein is CASSLGGLAGGSEQFF. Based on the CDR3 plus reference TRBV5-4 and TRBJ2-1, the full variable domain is ETGVTQSPTHLIKTRGQQVTLRCSSQSGHNTVSWYQQALGQGPQFIFQYYREEENGRGNFPPRFSGLQFPNYSSELNVNALELDDSALYLCASSLGGLAGGSEQFFGPGTRLTVL.

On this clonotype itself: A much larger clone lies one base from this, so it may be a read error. The CDR3 DNA is TGCGCCAGCGGCTTTCCTCCCGGGACTAGCCTTAACACCGGGGAGCTGTTTTTT. Translated, it gives CASGFPPGTSLNTGELFF. J is TRBJ2-2 and V is TRBV5-1; 9 positions match TRBD2. CDR3 length: 18 residues. Germline V gene lookup returns CDR1 SGHRS and CDR2 YFSETQ.

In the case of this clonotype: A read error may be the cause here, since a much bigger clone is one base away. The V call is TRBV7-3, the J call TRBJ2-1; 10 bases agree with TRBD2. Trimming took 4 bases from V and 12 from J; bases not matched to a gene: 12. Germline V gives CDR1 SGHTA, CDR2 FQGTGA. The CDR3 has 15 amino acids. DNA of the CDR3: TGTGCCAGCAGCTCTGGAGCTAGCGGGAGTGAAGGGCAGTTCTTC. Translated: CASSSGASGSEGQFF.

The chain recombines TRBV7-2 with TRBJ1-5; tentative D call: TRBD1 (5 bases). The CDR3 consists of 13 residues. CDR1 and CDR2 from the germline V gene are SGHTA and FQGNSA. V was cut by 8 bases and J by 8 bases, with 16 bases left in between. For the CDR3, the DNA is TGTGCCAGCTCTCGGCAGGCGGGGGAGCCCCAGCATTTT. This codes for CASSRQAGEPQHF. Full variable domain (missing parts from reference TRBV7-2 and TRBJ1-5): GAGVSQSPSNKVTEKGKDVELRCDPISGHTALYWYRQSLGQGLEFLIYFQGNSAPDKSGLPSDRFSAERTGGSVSTLTIQRTQQEDSAVYLCASSRQAGEPQHFGDGTRLSIL.

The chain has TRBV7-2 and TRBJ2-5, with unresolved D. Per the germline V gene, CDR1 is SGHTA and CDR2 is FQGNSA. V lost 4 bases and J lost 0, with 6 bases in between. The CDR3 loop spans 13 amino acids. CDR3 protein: CASSSSNQETQYF. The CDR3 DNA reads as TGTGCCAGCAGCTCATCCAACCAAGAGACCCAGTACTTC.

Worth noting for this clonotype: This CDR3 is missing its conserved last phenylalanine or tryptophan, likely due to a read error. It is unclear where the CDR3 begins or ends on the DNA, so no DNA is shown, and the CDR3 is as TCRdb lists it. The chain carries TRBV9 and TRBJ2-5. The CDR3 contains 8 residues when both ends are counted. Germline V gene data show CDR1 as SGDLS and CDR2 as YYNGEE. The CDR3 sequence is CASSAHTT.

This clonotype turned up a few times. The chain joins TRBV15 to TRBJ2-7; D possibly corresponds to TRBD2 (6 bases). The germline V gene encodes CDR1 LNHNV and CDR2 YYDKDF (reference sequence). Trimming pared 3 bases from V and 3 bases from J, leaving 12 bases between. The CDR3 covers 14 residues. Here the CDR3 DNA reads TGTGCCACCAGCAGGGACATGGGAGGCTACGAGCAGTACTTC. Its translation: CATSRDMGGYEQYF.

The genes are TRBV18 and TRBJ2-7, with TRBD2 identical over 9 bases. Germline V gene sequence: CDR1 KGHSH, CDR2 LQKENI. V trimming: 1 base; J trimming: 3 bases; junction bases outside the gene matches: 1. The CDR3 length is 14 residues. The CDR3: CASSPRREGYEQYF. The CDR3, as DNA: TGTGCCAGCTCACCACGGCGGGAGGGCTACGAGCAGTACTTC.

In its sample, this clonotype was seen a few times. The DNA for the CDR3 is TGCAGTGCCGCAGGGGCGGGGGCAGAGGGCTACACCTTC. Protein: CSAAGAGAEGYTF. The chain links TRBV20-1 to TRBJ1-2; TRBD1 might be the D (6 bases). The CDR3 contains 13 residues. Germline CDR1 is DFQATT and CDR2 is SNEGSKA (reference sequence). V dropped 6 bases and J dropped 8 bases, with 19 bases sitting between them.

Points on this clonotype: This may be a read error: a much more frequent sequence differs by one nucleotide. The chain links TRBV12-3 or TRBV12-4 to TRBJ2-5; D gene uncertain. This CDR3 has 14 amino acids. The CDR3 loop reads CASSLAGSIETRYF. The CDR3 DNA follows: TGTGCCAGCAGTTTAGCGGGTTCTATAGAGACCCGGTACTTC.

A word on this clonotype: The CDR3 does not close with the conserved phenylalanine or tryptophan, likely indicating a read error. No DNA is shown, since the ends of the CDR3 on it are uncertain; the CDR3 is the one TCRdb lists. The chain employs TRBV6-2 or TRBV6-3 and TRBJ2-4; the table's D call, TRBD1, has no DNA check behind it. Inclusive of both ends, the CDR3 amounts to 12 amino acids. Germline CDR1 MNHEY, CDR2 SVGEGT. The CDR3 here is CASSSVTGGGEV.

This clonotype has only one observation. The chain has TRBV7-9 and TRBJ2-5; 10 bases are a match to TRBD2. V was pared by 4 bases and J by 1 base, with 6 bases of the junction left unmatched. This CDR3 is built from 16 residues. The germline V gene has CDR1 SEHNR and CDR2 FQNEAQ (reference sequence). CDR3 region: CASSYRLAGVQETQYF. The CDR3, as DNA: TGTGCCAGCAGCTACCGTCTAGCGGGAGTCCAAGAGACCCAGTACTTC.

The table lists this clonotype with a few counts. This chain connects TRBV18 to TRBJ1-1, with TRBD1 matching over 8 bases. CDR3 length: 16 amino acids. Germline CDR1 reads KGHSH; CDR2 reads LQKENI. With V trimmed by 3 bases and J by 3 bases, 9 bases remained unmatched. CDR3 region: CASSPRTGLADTEAFF. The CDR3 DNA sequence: TGTGCCAGCTCACCCCGGACAGGGTTGGCGGACACTGAAGCTTTCTTT.

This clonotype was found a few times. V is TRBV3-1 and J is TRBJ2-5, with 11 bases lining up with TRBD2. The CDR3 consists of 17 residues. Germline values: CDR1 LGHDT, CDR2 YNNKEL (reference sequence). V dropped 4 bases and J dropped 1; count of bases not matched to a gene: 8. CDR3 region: CASSPRAGTSGQETQYF. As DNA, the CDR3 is TGTGCCAGCAGCCCGCGAGCCGGGACTAGCGGCCAAGAGACCCAGTACTTC.

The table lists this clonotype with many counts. The CDR3 sequence: CASSLKGRSSYEQYF. The CDR3 nucleotides are TGCGCCAGCAGCTTAAAGGGGAGGAGCTCCTACGAGCAGTACTTC. The chain couples TRBV5-1 to TRBJ2-7, with D tentatively TRBD2 (6 bases). Germline CDR1 reads SGHRS; CDR2 reads YFSETQ. This CDR3 is 15 amino acids long. The V end was cut by 2 bases, the J end by 0 bases, with 12 bases between.

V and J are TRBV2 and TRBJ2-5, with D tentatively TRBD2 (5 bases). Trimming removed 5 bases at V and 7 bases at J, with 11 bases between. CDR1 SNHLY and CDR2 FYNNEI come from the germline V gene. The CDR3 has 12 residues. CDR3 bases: TGTGCCAGCAGTCCGACTACGGGGACCCAGTACTTC. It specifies CASSPTTGTQYF.

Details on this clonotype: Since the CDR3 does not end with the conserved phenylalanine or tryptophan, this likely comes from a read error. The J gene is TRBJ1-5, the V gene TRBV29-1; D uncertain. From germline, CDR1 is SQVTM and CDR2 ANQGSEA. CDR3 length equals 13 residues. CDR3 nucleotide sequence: TGTGCCTGGAGTGTACGAGGGCATCAGCCCCAGCATTTA. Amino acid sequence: CAWSVRGHQPQHL.

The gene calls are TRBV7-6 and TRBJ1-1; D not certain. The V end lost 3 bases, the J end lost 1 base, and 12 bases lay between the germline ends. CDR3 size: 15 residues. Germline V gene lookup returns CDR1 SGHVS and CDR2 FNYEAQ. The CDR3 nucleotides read TGTGCCAGCAGCTTGAAACCGTTGGGGAACACTGAAGCTTTCTTT. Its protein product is CASSLKPLGNTEAFF.

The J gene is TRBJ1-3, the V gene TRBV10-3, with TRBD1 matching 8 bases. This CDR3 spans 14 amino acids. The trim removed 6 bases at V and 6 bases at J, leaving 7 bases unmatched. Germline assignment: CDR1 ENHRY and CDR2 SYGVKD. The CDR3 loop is CAIRLTGETNTIYF. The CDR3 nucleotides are TGTGCCATCAGGCTGACAGGGGAGACAAACACCATATATTTT.